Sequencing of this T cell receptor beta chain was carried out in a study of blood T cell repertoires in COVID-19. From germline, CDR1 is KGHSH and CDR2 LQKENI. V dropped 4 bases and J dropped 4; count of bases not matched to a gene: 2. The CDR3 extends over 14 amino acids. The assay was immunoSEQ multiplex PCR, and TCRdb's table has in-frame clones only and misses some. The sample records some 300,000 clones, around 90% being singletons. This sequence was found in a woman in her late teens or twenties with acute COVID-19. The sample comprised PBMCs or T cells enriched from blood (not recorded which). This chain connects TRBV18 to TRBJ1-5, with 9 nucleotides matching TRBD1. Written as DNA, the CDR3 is TGTGCCAGCTCACTCGACAGGGGGAATCAGCCCCAGCATTTT. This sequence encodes CASSLDRGNQPQHF.